This T cell receptor (beta chain) was recovered during a study of regulatory T cells in long-lasting Graves disease. Findings and limits, study-wide: New patients shared about a thousand public clonotypes, fewer than the roughly 3,000 shared by persistent patients. Persistent Graves' cases showed lower TCR diversity than newly diagnosed cases.

Time point noted: persistent/refractory GD, antithyroid drugs over 5 years with positive TRAb. Extracted PBMC RNA gave rise to the TCR library. Arm-PCR of CDR3 regions with iRepertoire HTBI primers generated TCR beta libraries. TCRdb re-derived calls from the multiplex PCR reads in MiXCR, one entry per CDR3 protein. The sample lists 300,000 to 400,000 distinct CDR3 sequences, around a fifth occurring once. There are a few counts of this clonotype. Its antigen is undetermined. This TCR was sampled from a female donor with Graves disease. This specimen was peripheral blood mononuclear cells (PBMCs), taken when the disease was refractory, from a patient treated with antithyroid drugs.

The chain's CDR3 is CSASRRVETQYF. The CDR3 DNA reads TGCAGTGCTAGTCGAAGGGTAGAGACCCAGTACTTC. This chain uses TRBV20-1 with TRBJ2-5, with D uncertain. Germline V CDR1 and CDR2: DFQATT, SNEGSKA (reference sequence). The CDR3 is 12 amino acids. The V end lost 3 bases, the J end lost 4 bases, and 9 bases lay between the germline ends.